A selection of T cell receptor beta chains follows, all from one sample in a study of shared clonotypes between healthy human individuals. Data came from immunoSEQ multiplex PCR; TCRdb stores just in-frame clones and leaves some out. The sample contains about 1.5 million clones, around 97% of which appear only once. Sequenced input: naive CD4+ T cells sorted from blood. These receptors were taken from a man under 40 in good health. The conserved cysteine and the conserved F or W are not part of the CDR3 here.

CDR3aa | j_gene | v_gene
ASYSQGGNEPQH | TRBJ1-5 | TRBV28
ASSLVSASYNEQF | TRBJ2-1 | TRBV5-1
ASSRYAGYEQY | TRBJ2-7 | TRBV27
ASSGQGGSYEQY | TRBJ2-7 | TRBV11-2
ASSQVSSGLAKNIQY | TRBJ2-4 | TRBV4-3
ASSPDRTSYGYT | TRBJ1-2 | TRBV18
ASSKGQGKETQY | TRBJ2-5 | TRBV7-9
ASSRDFLSSGANVLT | TRBJ2-6 | TRBV5-4
AISERAGGANEQY | TRBJ2-7 | TRBV10-3
ASGRQAQETQY | TRBJ2-5 | TRBV2
ASSGQDRGLEGYT | TRBJ1-2 | TRBV2
ASSTDRGRFGELF | TRBJ2-2 | TRBV28
ASSQDRLAGVDEQY | TRBJ2-7 | TRBV4-3
ASSLASGRVNEQF | TRBJ2-1 | TRBV11-1
ASSPWDVHEQY | TRBJ2-7 | TRBV7-2
ASRSSGLYEQY | TRBJ2-7 | TRBV28
ASSFGGRDSYEQY | TRBJ2-7 | TRBV13
ASERTANTGELF | TRBJ2-2 | TRBV2
ASRLAGGDNEQF | TRBJ2-1 | TRBV6-4
ASSPRGDREDYGYT | TRBJ1-2 | TRBV9
AGGQGYEQY | TRBJ2-7 | TRBV25-1
ASSHRGRPSYEQY | TRBJ2-7 | TRBV7-8
ASSWAGQGNTEAF | TRBJ1-1 | TRBV6-5
SARGLIEQY | TRBJ2-7 | TRBV20-1
ASRVVPGADTQY | TRBJ2-3 | TRBV2
ASSISSGSRYNEQF | TRBJ2-1 | TRBV19
ASSPRQTNTGELF | TRBJ2-2 | TRBV9
ASSGREGTPYNEQF | TRBJ2-1 | TRBV6-4
ASSQAGSYYGYT | TRBJ1-2 | TRBV14